This TCR beta chain stems from a study of T cell changes during pregnancy in multiple sclerosis. This table comes from immunoSEQ multiplex PCR, and its TCRdb copy is limited to in-frame clones, with some not included. Of 90,000 to 95,000 clones in the sample, 80% to 95% were seen once. This CDR3 has 14 residues. Per the germline V gene, CDR1 is SGDLS and CDR2 is YYNGEE. The germline V and J ends were trimmed by 6 bases and 5 bases, with 15 bases remaining between them. Specimen: peripheral blood, collected before pregnancy. V usage is TRBV9 and J usage is TRBJ2-4, with D perhaps matching TRBD2 (7 bases). The origin of this receptor is a female donor with multiple sclerosis, enrolled in a pregnancy study. CDR3 amino acids: CASIAGGAQNIQYF. CDR3 in DNA: TGTGCCAGCATAGCTGGGGGGGCGCAAAACATTCAGTACTTC.